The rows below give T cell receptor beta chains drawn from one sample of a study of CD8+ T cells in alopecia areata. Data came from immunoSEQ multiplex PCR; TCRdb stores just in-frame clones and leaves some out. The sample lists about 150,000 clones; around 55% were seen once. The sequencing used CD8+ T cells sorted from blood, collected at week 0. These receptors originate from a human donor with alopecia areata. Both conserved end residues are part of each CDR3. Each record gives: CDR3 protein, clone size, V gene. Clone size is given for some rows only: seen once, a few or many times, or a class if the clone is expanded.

CASSESGGLGEQYF,.,TRBV25-1
CATRLGSDTQYF,.,TRBV19
CASSHYGQGVRNSPLHF,few,TRBV14
CATSPGTGNNEQFF,medium-sized,TRBV15
CASTPGGTEAFF,.,TRBV6-5
CATSRVKRGSKETQYF,.,TRBV15
CAIREAGVDIDTQYF,.,TRBV6-1
CASSLGGIDEQYF,.,TRBV7-9
CAWWARGRTYYGYTF,.,TRBV6-5
CASSLYEQTDTDTQYF,.,TRBV7-6
CSVEAATRGYTF,few,TRBV29-1
CASSYSRTGGAGGYTF,once,TRBV6-5
CASSFHVDRPDTQYF,.,TRBV7-8
CSAWGLAGSGANVLTF,few,TRBV29-1
CASSMTGNSYEQYF,.,TRBV19
CASGTANTEAFF,.,TRBV19
CASRPRQGRSGYTF,.,TRBV6-5
CASSQDRGSGGRGTGELFF,.,TRBV4-3
CSVVGDTQYF,few,TRBV29-1
CASSFHGAEEKLFF,.,TRBV27
CASSLEGHQPQHF,few,TRBV7-9
CASSSGTHGGYTF,.,TRBV5-6
CASSDLPGKGETQYF,.,TRBV2
CASSYNPAENNEQFF,few,TRBV11-2